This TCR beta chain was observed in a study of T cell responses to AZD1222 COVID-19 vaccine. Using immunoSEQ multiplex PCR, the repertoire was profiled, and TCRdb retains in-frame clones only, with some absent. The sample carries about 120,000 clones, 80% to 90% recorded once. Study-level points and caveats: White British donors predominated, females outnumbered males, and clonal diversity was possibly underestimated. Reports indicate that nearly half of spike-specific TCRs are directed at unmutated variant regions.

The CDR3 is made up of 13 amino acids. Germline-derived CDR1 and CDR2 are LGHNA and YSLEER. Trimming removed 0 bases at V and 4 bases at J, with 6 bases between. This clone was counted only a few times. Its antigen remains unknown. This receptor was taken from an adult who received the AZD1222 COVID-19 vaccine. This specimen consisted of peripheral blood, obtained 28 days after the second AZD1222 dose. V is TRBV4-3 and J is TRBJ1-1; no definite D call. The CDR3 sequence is CASSQDHSTEAFF. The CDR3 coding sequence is TGCGCCAGCAGCCAAGACCATAGCACTGAAGCTTTCTTT.